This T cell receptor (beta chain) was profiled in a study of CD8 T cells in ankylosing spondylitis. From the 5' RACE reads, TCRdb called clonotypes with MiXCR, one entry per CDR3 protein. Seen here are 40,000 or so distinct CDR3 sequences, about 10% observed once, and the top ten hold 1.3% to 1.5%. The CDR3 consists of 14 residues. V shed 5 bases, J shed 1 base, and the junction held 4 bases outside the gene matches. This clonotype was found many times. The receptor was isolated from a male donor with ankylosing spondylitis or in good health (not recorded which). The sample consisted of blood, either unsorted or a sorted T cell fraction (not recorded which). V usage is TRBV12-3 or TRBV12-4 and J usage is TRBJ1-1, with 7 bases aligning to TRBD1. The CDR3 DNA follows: TGTGCCAGCAGTCCCCGGACAGGGAACACTGAAGCTTTCTTT. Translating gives CASSPRTGNTEAFF.